The 3 T cell receptor beta chains in this list originate from one sample, sequenced in a study of blood T cell repertoires in COVID-19 (dated by TCRdb to the early 2020s). Library generation was performed with the immunoSEQ multiplex PCR assay. TCRdb took this table from immuneACCESS and kept in-frame rearrangements with V and J called. Such tables lack part of the clones; where checked against another copy, unresolved V genes explain under half of the gap, and the rest is unexplained. The sample table lists 150,000 to 200,000 clones, about four fifths of them with a count of one. Jointly, the top ten make up roughly 11% of the sample. Sequencing input: peripheral blood. The receptors come from a man in his 60s with active or convalescent COVID-19.

The J gene is TRBJ2-1, the V gene TRBV10-3; tentatively, D is TRBD2 (7 bases). Between the trimmed V and J ends, which lost 3 bases and 1 base, there was a span of 13 bases. The CDR3 runs 16 residues. The germline V gene has CDR1 ENHRY and CDR2 SYGVKD. Here the CDR3 reads CAISDPGGKSYNEQFF. In DNA, the CDR3 is TGTGCCATCAGTGATCCGGGGGGCAAGTCCTACAATGAGCAGTTCTTC.

This chain joins TRBV9 and TRBJ1-2, with D unresolved. V was pared by 0 bases and J by 3 bases, with 12 bases between. Germline V gene lookup returns CDR1 SGDLS and CDR2 YYNGEE. The CDR3 is 15 residues long. The CDR3 spells CASSVDAGQYYGYTF. CDR3 DNA: TGTGCCAGCAGCGTAGATGCGGGCCAGTACTATGGCTACACCTTC.

The chain uses TRBV5-1 and TRBJ2-5, with 7 bases that match TRBD1. Trimming took 4 bases from V and 6 from J; bases not matched to a gene: 15. Germline V CDR1 and CDR2: SGHRS, YFSETQ. The CDR3 covers 16 residues. CDR3 in amino acids: CASSLSRGQESKTQYF. In nucleotides, the CDR3 is TGCGCCAGCAGCCTCTCCCGAGGACAGGAATCAAAGACCCAGTACTTC. Variable domain in full (rest from reference TRBV5-1 and TRBJ2-5): KAGVTQTPRYLIKTRGQQVTLSCSPISGHRSVSWYQQTPGQGLQFLFEYFSETQRNKGNFPGRFSGRQFSNSRSEMNVSTLELGDSALYLCASSLSRGQESKTQYFGPGTRLLVL.